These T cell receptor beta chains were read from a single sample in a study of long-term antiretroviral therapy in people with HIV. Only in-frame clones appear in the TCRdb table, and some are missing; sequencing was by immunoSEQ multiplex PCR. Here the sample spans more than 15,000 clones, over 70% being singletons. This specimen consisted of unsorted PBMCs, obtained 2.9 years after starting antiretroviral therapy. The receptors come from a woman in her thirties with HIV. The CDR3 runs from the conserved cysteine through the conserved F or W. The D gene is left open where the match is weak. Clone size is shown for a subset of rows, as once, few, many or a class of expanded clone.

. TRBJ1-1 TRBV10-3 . CAIQQGSNTEAFF TGTGCCATACAACAGGGTTCGAACACTGAAGCTTTCTTT
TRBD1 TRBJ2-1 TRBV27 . CASSFGRGRVNEQFF TGTGCCAGCAGTTTCGGCAGGGGGCGCGTTAATGAGCAGTTCTTC
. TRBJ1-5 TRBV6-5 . CASMRGINQPQHF TGTGCCAGCATGAGGGGTATCAATCAGCCCCAGCATTTT
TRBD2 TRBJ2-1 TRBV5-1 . CASSFGSGVGDNEQFF TGCGCCAGCAGCTTTGGGAGCGGGGTAGGGGACAATGAGCAGTTCTTC
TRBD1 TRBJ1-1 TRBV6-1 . CASSDREGAEAFF TGTGCCAGCAGCGACAGGGAAGGGGCTGAAGCTTTCTTT
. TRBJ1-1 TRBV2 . CASSSITALEGEAFF TGTGCCAGCAGTTCCATAACAGCATTGGAGGGTGAAGCTTTCTTT
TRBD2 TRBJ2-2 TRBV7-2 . CASSPRLAGVGGELFF TGTGCCAGCAGCCCCAGACTAGCGGGGGTTGGCGGGGAGCTGTTTTTT
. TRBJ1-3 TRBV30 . CAWGKGGSGNTIYF TGTGCCTGGGGCAAAGGGGGATCAGGAAACACCATATATTTT
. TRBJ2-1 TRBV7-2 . CASSSSWGYEQFF TGTGCCAGCAGCTCGTCGTGGGGATACGAGCAGTTCTTC
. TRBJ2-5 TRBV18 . CASSPRDGQETQYF TGTGCCAGCTCACCACGGGACGGCCAAGAGACCCAGTACTTC
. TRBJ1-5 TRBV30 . CAWSFGVGQPQHF TGTGCCTGGAGTTTCGGGGTAGGGCAGCCCCAGCATTTT
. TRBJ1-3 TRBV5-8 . CASSLQGSGNTIYF TGTGCCAGCAGCTTACAGGGTTCTGGAAACACCATATATTTT
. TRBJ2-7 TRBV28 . CASSDGRGTYEQYF TGTGCCAGCAGTGACGGGAGAGGGACCTACGAGCAGTACTTC
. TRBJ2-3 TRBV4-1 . CASSQSDPEPTDTQYF TGCGCCAGCAGCCAATCGGACCCAGAACCCACAGATACGCAGTATTTT
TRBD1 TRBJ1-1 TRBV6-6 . CASSSPGGTEAFF TGTGCCAGCAGTAGCCCAGGGGGCACTGAAGCTTTCTTT
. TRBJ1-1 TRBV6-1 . CASKGPQYRRVEAFF TGTGCCAGCAAGGGCCCTCAATATAGAAGGGTTGAAGCTTTCTTT
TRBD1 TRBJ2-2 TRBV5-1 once CASGGQGLSGELFF TGCGCCAGCGGGGGACAGGGGTTATCCGGGGAGCTGTTTTTT
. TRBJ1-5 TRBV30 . CAWSADTGQPQHF TGTGCCTGGAGTGCGGATACTGGGCAGCCCCAGCATTTT
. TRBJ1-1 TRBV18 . CASSPTVGFSTEAFF TGTGCCAGCTCCCCAACAGTAGGGTTTAGCACTGAAGCTTTCTTT
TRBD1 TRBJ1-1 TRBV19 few CASSTWTGGNTEAFF TGTGCCAGTAGTACTTGGACAGGGGGTAACACTGAAGCTTTCTTT
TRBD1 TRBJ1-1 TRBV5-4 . CASSPMGQGNTEAFF TGTGCCAGCAGCCCTATGGGACAGGGGAACACTGAAGCTTTCTTT
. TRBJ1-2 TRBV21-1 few CASSKGVGPSGGVGYTF TGTGCCAGCAGCAAAGGCGTTGGCCCATCAGGGGGCGTCGGCTACACCTTC
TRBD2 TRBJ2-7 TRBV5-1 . CASSPTSGGTYEQYF TGCGCCAGCAGCCCGACTAGCGGGGGGACATACGAGCAGTACTTC
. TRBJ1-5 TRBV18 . CASSPSGQPQHF TGTGCCAGCTCACCGTCGGGACAGCCCCAGCATTTT
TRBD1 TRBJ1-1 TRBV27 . CASSQEPGQGAFF TGTGCCAGCAGTCAAGAACCGGGACAGGGCGCTTTCTTT
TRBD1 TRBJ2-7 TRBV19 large CAVRPPGQGFSGQYF TGTGCCGTTAGGCCACCGGGACAGGGATTTTCCGGGCAGTACTTC
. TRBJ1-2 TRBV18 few CASSLVTEANYGYTF TGTGCCAGCTCACTCGTAACAGAAGCTAACTATGGCTACACCTTC
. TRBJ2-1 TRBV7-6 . CASSLAPRLWGLEGYNEQFF TGTGCCAGCAGCTTAGCCCCCCGTTTGTGGGGGCTTGAGGGTTACAATGAGCAGTTCTTC
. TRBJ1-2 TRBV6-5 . CASRETANYGYTF TGTGCCAGCAGGGAGACAGCCAACTATGGCTACACCTTC
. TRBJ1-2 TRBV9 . CASSAGKQALYGYTF TGTGCCAGCAGCGCTGGTAAACAGGCACTCTATGGCTACACCTTC
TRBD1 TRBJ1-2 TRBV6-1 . CASSEGTAYYGYTF TGTGCCAGCAGTGAGGGGACAGCTTACTATGGCTACACCTTC
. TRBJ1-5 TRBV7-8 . CASSYSTGPLHQPQHF TGTGCCAGCAGCTACTCGACAGGACCCCTCCATCAGCCCCAGCATTTT
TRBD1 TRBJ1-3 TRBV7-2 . CASSLDATGVGNTIYF TGTGCCAGCAGCTTAGATGCTACAGGGGTTGGAAACACCATATATTTT
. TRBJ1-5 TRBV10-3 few CAISDGQSNQPQHF TGTGCCATCAGTGATGGACAGTCCAATCAGCCCCAGCATTTT
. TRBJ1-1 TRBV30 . CAWSAALRNTEAFF TGTGCCTGGAGTGCCGCCCTAAGGAACACTGAAGCTTTCTTT
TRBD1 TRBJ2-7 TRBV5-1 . CASSYRDRGYEQYF TGCGCCAGCAGCTACCGGGACAGGGGCTACGAGCAGTACTTC
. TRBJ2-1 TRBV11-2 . CASSLLSGYNEQFF TGTGCCAGCAGCTTACTATCCGGGTACAATGAGCAGTTCTTC
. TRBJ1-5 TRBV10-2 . CASRDGSNQPQHF TGCGCCAGCAGAGATGGTTCCAATCAGCCCCAGCATTTT
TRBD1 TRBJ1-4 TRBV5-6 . CASSLGQGDEKLFF TGTGCCAGCAGCTTGGGACAGGGGGATGAAAAACTGTTTTTT
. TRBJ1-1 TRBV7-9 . CASSFKGTSKGPEAFF TGTGCCAGCAGCTTTAAGGGGACCTCGAAGGGGCCTGAAGCTTTCTTT
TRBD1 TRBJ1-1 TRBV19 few CASKPPDRMNTEAFF TGTGCCAGTAAACCCCCGGACAGGATGAACACTGAAGCTTTCTTT
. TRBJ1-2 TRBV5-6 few CASSLAAGVDYGYTF TGTGCCAGCAGCTTGGCCGCGGGGGTGGACTATGGCTACACCTTC
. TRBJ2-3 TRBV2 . CASSVTLGVGTDTQYF TGTGCCAGCAGTGTAACTTTGGGTGTTGGTACAGATACGCAGTATTTT
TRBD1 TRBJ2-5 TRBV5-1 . CASSSGQGQWNF TGCGCCAGCAGCTCGGGACAGGGTCAATGGAACTTC
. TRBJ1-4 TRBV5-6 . CASSTLGGGITNEKLFF TGTGCCAGCAGCACCTTGGGGGGCGGTATAACTAATGAAAAACTGTTTTTT
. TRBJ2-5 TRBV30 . CAWTAGGPQETQYF TGTGCCTGGACGGCAGGGGGGCCCCAAGAGACCCAGTACTTC
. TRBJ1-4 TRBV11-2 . CASSAAGLREKLFF TGTGCCAGCAGCGCCGCGGGATTGAGAGAAAAACTGTTTTTT
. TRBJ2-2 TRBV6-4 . CASSGQANTGELFF TGTGCCAGCAGTGGACAGGCTAACACCGGGGAGCTGTTTTTT
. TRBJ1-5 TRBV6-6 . CASDQGWRQPQHF TGTGCCAGCGATCAGGGGTGGAGGCAGCCCCAGCATTTT
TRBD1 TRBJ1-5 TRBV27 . CASRLTGTYSNQPQHF TGTGCCAGCAGACTGACAGGGACTTATAGCAATCAGCCCCAGCATTTT
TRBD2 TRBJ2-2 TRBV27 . CASSFFSGGNTGELFF TGTGCCAGCAGTTTTTTCTCGGGGGGTAACACCGGGGAGCTGTTTTTT